This T cell receptor (beta chain) was recovered during a study of cytomegalovirus exposure and HLA in healthy donors. At the level of the study: Researchers previously reported finding roughly 120 million unique TCR beta sequences from 170 million or so T cells.

The study ran its PCR with 60 Vbeta and 13 Jbeta primers. In the original analysis: Approximately 72 million unique TCR beta chains, around 10 million of them shared, were counted by a later analysis. Only in-frame clones appear in the TCRdb table, and some are missing; sequencing was by immunoSEQ multiplex PCR. D and trimming come from the DNA, and the V and J calls and clone size come from that table. This sample yields 95,000 to 150,000 clones, of which about 81% are seen a single time; roughly 0.99% belongs to the top ten. Germline V gene data show CDR1 as SQVTM and CDR2 as ANQGSEA. Trimming cost V 4 bases and J 2 bases; bases outside gene matches: 11. This CDR3 spans 17 amino acids. As regards this clone: What it recognizes is unknown.

Findings and caveats of the study: Per a later analysis, about 15,000 TCR beta sequences showed association with HLA alleles at 0.05 false discovery rate.

This chain joins TRBV29-1 and TRBJ1-3; 10 bases agree with TRBD1. The receptor was isolated from a woman aged 30 to 39 in good health and CMV-seronegative. The specimen was PBMCs. CDR3 residues: CSVGTRPGQGPGNTIYF. The CDR3, as DNA: TGCAGCGTTGGAACTCGTCCGGGACAGGGGCCTGGAAACACCATATATTTT.